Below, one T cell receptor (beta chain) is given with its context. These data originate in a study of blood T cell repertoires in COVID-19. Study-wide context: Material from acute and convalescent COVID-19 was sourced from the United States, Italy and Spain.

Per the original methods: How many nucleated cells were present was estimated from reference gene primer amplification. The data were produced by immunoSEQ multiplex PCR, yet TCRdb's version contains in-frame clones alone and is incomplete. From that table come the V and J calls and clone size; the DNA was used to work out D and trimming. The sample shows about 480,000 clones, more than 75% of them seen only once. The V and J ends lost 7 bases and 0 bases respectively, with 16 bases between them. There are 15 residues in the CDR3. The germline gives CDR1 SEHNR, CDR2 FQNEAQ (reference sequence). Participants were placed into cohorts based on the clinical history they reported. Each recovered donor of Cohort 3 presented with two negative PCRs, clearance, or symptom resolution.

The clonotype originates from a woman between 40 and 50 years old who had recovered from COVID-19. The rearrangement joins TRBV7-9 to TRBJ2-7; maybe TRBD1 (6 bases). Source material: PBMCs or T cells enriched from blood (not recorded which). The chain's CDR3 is CASIDLGDNSYEQYF. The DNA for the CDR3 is TGTGCCAGCATCGATCTAGGGGACAACTCCTACGAGCAGTACTTC.